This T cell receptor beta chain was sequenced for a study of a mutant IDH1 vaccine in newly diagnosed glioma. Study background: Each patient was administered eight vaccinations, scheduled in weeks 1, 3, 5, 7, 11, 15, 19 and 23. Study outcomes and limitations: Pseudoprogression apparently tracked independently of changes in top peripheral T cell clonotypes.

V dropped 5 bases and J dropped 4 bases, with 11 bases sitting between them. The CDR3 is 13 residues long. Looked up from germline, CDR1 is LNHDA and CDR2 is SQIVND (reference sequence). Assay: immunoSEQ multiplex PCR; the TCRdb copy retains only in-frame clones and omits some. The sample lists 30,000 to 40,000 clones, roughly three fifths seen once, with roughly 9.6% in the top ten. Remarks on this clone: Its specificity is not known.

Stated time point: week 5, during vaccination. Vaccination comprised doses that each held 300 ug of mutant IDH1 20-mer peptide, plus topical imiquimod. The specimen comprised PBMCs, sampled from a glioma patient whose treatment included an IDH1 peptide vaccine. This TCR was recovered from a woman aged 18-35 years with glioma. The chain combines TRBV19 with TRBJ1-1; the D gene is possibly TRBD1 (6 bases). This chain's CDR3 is CASSRGAPTEAFF. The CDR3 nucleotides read TGTGCCAGTAGTCGGGGGGCGCCCACTGAAGCTTTCTTT.